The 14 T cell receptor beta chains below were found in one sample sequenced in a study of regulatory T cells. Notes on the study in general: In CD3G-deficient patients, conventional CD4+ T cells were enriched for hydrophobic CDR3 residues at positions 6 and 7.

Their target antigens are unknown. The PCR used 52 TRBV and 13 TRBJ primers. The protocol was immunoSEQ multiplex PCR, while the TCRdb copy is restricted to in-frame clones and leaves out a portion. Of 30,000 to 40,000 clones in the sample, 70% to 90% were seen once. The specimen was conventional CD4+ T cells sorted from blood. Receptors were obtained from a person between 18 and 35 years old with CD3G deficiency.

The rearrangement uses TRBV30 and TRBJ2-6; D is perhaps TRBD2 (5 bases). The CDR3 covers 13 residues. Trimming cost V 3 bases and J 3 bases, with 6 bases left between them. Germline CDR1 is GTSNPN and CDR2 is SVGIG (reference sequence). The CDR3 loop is CAWSGIGANVLTF. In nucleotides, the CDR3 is TGTGCCTGGAGCGGGATTGGGGCCAACGTCCTGACTTTC.

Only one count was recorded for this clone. The CDR3 DNA reads TGTGCCAGCAGTTTGCAGGGGGACACTGAAGCTTTCTTT. This sequence encodes CASSLQGDTEAFF. The genes are TRBV6-1 and TRBJ1-1, with 7 bases lining up with TRBD1. The CDR3 loop spans 13 amino acids. The V gene end was trimmed by 5 bases and the J gene end by 3 bases; junction bases not matched to a gene: 3. The V gene's germline CDR1 is MNHNS and CDR2 SASEGT.

CDR3 region: CASSDLLSTEQFF. The CDR3 nucleotides read TGTGCCAGCAGCGACCTTCTCAGCACTGAGCAGTTCTTC. The rearrangement links TRBV7-9 to TRBJ2-1; D not resolved. Per the germline V gene, CDR1 is SEHNR and CDR2 is FQNEAQ (reference sequence). This CDR3 contains 13 residues. Deletions cut 5 bases from V and 9 bases from J, with 14 bases between.

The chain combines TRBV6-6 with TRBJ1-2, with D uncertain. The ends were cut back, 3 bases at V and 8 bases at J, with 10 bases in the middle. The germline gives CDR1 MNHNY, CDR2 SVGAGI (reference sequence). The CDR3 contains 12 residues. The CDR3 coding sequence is TGTGCCAGCAGTTATGGGCGAGGGGGCTACACCTTC. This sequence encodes CASSYGRGGYTF.

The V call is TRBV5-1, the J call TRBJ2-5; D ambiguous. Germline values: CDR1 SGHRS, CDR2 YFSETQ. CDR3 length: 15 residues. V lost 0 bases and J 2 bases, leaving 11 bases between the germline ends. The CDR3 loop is CASSLAGVLQETQYF. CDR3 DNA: TGCGCCAGCAGCTTGGCAGGCGTTCTTCAAGAGACCCAGTACTTC.

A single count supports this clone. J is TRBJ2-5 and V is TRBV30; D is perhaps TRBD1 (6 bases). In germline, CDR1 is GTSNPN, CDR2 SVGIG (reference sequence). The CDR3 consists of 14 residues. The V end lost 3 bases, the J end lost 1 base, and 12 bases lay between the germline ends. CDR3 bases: TGTGCCTGGAGCATTGGCAGGGGCCAAGAGACCCAGTACTTC. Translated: CAWSIGRGQETQYF.

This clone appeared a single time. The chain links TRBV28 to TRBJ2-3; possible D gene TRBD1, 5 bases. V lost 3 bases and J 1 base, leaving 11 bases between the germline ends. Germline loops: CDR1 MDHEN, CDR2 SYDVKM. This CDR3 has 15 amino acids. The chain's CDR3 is CASSFVGAGTDTQYF. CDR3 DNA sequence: TGTGCCAGCAGTTTTGTAGGGGCGGGCACAGATACGCAGTATTTT.

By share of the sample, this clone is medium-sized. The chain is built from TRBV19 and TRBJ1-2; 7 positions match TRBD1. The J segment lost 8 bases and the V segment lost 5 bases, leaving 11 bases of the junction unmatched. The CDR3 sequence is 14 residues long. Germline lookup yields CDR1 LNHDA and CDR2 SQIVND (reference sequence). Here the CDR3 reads CASSGQEGGKGYTF. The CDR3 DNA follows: TGTGCCAGTAGTGGTCAAGAAGGGGGCAAAGGCTACACCTTC. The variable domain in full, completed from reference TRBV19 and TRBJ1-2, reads DGGITQSPKYLFRKEGQNVTLSCEQNLNHDAMYWYRQDPGQGLRLIYYSQIVNDFQKGDIAEGYSVSREKKESFPLTVTSAQKNPTAFYLCASSGQEGGKGYTFGSGTRLTVV.

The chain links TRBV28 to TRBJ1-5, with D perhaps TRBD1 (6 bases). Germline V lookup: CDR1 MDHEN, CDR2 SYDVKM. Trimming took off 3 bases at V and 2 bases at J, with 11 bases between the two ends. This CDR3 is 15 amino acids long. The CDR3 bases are TGTGCCAGCAGTTTTGGGGGGCTGGGCAATCAGCCCCAGCATTTT. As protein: CASSFGGLGNQPQHF.

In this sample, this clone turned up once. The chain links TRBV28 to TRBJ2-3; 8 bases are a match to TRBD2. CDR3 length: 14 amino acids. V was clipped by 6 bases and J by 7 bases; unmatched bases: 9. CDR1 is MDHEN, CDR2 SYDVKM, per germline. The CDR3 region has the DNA TGTGCCAGCAGCCTAAGCGGGAGTCGGAATACGCAGTATTTT. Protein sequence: CASSLSGSRNTQYF.

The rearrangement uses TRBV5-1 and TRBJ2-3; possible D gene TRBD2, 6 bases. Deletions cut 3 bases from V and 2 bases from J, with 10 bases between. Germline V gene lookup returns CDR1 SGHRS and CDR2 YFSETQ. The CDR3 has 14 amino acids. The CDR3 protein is CASSWGDVTDTQYF. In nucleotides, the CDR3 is TGCGCCAGCAGCTGGGGGGACGTCACAGATACGCAGTATTTT.

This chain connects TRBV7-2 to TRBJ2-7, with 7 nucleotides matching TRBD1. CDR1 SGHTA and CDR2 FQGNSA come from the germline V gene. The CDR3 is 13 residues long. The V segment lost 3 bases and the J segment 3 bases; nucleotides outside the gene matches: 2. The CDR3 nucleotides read TGTGCCAGCAGCTTCTCAGGGGGCTACGAGCAGTACTTC. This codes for CASSFSGGYEQYF.

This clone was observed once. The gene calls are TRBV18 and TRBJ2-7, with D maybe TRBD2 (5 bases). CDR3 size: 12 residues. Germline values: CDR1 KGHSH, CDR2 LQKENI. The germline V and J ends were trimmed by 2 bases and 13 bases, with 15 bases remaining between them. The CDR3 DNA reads TGTGCCAGCTCACCAACCGGAGGCCCTTATTACTTC. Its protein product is CASSPTGGPYYF.

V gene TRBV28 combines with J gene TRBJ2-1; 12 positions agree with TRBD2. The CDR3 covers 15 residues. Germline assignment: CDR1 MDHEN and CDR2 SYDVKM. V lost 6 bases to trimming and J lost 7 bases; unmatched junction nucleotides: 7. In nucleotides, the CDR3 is TGTGCCAGCAGCCAATTACTAGCGGGAGGTAATGAGCAGTTCTTC. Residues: CASSQLLAGGNEQFF.